This TCR beta chain came from a study of blood T cell repertoires in COVID-19. For the study at large: PBMCs, B-cell-depleted T cells, or T cells were the source of the cDNA or gDNA that made up the material.

Germline V gives CDR1 SGHRS, CDR2 YFSETQ. CDR3 length equals 16 residues. J lost 1 base, V lost 4 bases, and 9 bases had no gene match. This clone has more than one count but fewer than ten. Authors' analysis steps: The assay estimated nucleated cells by amplifying reference gene primers. Generated by immunoSEQ multiplex PCR, the TCRdb table keeps only in-frame clones and is missing some. Clonal size and the V and J genes are those of that table, whereas D and trimming came from the DNA. The sample shows just over 75,000 clones, roughly 89% of them seen only once. This TCR came from a man aged 50 to 60 with acute or convalescent COVID-19. Material for sequencing was peripheral blood. The gene calls are TRBV5-1 and TRBJ1-2, with 8 bases fitting TRBD1. The CDR3 is CASSPQQGARNYGYTF. CDR3 nucleotides: TGCGCCAGCAGCCCGCAGCAGGGGGCGCGTAACTATGGCTACACCTTC.